Detailed here is one TCR beta chain. The source of the sample is a study of blood T cell repertoires in COVID-19. Study in general: Acute and convalescent COVID-19 samples came from the United States, Italy and Spain. PBMCs, B-cell-depleted T cells, or T cells provided the cDNA or gDNA that made up the material.

The CDR3 is 13 amino acids. J gave up 5 bases and V 7 bases, and 2 bases lay outside the gene matches. Germline lookup yields CDR1 MNHEY and CDR2 SVGAGI. Original analysis: By means of reference gene primer amplification, nucleated cell counts were estimated. Sequenced by immunoSEQ multiplex PCR; TCRdb stores in-frame clones only, minus some. The V and J calls and clone size were taken over from that table, and D and trimming were inferred from the DNA. The data hold some 220,000 clones, with around four fifths observed a single time. The clonotype originates from a woman aged 55-69 years with active or convalescent COVID-19. The chain joins TRBV6-5 to TRBJ1-6, with 7 bases fitting TRBD1. The sequenced material came from peripheral blood. The CDR3, as DNA: TGTGCCAGCATGGGACAGAATAATTCACCCCTCCACTTT. This encodes CASMGQNNSPLHF.